The source of this T cell receptor (beta chain) is a study of technical replicates of blood from several donors. This clone showed up just once. The assay was immunoSEQ multiplex PCR, and TCRdb's table has in-frame clones only and misses some. The sample consists of 76,000 or so clones, around 90% of them appearing once. The CDR3 has 11 amino acids. V lost 10 bases and J 8 bases, leaving 13 bases between the germline ends. Germline-derived CDR1 and CDR2 are MDHEN and SYDVKM. This TCR was recovered from a human donor in good health. Sequenced: T cells isolated from PBMCs. V and J are TRBV28 and TRBJ2-3, with D tentatively TRBD2 (5 bases). CDR3 amino acids: CATLLAGTQYF. In DNA form, the CDR3 reads TGTGCCACACTGCTCGCGGGTACGCAGTATTTT.